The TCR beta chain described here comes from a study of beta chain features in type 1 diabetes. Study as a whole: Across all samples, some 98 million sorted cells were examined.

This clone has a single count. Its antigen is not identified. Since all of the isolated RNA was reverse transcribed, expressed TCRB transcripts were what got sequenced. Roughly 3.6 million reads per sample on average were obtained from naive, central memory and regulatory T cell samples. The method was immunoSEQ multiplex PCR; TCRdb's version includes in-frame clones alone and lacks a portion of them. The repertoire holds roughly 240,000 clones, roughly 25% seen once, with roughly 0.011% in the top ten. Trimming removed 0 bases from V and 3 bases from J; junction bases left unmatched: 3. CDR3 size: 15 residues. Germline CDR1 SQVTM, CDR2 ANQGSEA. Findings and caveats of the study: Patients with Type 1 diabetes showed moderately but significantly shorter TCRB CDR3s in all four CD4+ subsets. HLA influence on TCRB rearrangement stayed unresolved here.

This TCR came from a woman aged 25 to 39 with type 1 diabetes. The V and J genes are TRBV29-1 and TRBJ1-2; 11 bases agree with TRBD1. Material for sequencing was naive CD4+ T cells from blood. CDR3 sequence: CSVEEGQGVYYGYTF. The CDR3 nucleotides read TGCAGCGTTGAAGAGGGACAGGGGGTTTACTATGGCTACACCTTC.